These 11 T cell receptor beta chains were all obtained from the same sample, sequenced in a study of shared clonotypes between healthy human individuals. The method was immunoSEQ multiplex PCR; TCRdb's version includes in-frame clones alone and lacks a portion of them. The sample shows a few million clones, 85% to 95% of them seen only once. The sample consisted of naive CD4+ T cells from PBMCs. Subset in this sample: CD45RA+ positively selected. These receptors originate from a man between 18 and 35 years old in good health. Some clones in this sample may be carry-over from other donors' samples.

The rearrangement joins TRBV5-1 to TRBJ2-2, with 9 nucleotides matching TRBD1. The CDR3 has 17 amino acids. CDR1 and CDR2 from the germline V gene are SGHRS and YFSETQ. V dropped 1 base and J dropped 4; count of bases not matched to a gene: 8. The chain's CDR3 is CASSLTGGFVGTGELFF. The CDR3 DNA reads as TGCGCCAGCAGCTTGACAGGGGGCTTTGTCGGCACCGGGGAGCTGTTTTTT.

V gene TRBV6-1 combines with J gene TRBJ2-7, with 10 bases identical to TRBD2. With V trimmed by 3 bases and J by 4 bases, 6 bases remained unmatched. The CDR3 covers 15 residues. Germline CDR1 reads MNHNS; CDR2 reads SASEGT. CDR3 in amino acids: CASSEPASGRYEQYF. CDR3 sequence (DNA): TGTGCCAGCAGTGAGCCCGCTAGCGGGAGATACGAGCAGTACTTC.

The CDR3 here is CASSLTAGRQNTEAFF. The CDR3 coding sequence is TGTGCCAGCAGCTTAACCGCGGGACGGCAGAACACTGAAGCTTTCTTT. The chain links TRBV7-2 to TRBJ1-1, with D possibly matching TRBD1 (5 bases). Trimming left V 2 bases short and J 1 base short, with 14 bases between. The CDR3 is 16 amino acids. Germline V lookup: CDR1 SGHTA, CDR2 FQGNSA.

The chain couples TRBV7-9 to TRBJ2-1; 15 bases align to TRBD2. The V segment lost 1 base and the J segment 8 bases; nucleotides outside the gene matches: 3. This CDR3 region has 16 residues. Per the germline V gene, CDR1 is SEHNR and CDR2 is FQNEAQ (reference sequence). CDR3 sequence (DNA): TGTGCCAGCAGCTTAGGGACTAGCGGGAGGGCCGATGAGCAGTTCTTC. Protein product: CASSLGTSGRADEQFF.

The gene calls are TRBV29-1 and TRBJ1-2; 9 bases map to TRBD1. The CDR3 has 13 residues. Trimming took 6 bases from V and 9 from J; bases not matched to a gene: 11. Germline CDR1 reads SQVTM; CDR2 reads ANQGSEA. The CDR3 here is CSVERTGGLSYTF. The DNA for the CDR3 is TGCAGCGTGGAACGTACAGGGGGCTTAAGCTACACCTTC.

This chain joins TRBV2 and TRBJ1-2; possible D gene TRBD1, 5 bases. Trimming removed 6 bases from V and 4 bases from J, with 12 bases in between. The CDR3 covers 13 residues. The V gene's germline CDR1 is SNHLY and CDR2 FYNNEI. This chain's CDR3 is CASSLRDTYGYTF. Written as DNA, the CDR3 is TGTGCCAGCAGCCTCAGGGATACCTATGGCTACACCTTC.

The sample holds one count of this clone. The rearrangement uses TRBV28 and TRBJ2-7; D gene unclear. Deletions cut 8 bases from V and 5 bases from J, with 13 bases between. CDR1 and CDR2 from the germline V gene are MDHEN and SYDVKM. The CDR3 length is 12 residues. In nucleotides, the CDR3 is TGTGCCAGCGGCCAAAGGGCCGACGAGCAGTACTTC. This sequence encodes CASGQRADEQYF.

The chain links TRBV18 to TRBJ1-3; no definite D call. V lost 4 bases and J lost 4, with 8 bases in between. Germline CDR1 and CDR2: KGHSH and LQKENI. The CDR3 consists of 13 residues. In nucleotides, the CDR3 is TGTGCCAGCTCACAGGTATCCGGAAACACCATATATTTT. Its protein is CASSQVSGNTIYF.

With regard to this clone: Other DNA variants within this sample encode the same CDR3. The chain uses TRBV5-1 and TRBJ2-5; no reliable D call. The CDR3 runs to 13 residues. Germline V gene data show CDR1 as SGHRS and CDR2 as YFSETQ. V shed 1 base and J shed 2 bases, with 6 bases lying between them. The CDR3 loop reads CASSLSPQETQYF. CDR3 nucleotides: TGCGCCAGCAGCTTGTCCCCACAAGAGACCCAGTACTTC.

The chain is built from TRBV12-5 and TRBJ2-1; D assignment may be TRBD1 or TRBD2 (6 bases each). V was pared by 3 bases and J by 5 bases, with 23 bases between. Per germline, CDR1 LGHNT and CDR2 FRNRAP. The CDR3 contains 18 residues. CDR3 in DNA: TGTGCTAGTGGTTTTTTGAGTCTAGGGGGGCGGGGCCACAATGAGCAGTTCTTC. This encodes CASGFLSLGGRGHNEQFF. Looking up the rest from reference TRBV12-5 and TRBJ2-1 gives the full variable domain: DARVTQTPRHKVTEMGQEVTMRCQPILGHNTVFWYRQTMMQGLELLAYFRNRAPLDDSGMPKDRFSAEMPDATLATLKIQPSEPRDSAVYFCASGFLSLGGRGHNEQFFGPGTRLTVL.

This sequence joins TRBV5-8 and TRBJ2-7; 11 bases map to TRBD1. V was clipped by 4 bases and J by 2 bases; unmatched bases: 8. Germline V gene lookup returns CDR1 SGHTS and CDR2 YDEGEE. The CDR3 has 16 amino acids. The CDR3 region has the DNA TGTGCCAGCAGCGGAGGACAGGGGGCCCCTCCCTACGAGCAGTACTTC. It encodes CASSGGQGAPPYEQYF. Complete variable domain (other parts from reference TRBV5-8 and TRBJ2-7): EAGVTQSPTHLIKTRGQQATLRCSPISGHTSVYWYQQALGLGLQFLLWYDEGEERNRGNFPPRFSGRQFPNYSSELNVNALELEDSALYLCASSGGQGAPPYEQYFGPGTRLTVT.